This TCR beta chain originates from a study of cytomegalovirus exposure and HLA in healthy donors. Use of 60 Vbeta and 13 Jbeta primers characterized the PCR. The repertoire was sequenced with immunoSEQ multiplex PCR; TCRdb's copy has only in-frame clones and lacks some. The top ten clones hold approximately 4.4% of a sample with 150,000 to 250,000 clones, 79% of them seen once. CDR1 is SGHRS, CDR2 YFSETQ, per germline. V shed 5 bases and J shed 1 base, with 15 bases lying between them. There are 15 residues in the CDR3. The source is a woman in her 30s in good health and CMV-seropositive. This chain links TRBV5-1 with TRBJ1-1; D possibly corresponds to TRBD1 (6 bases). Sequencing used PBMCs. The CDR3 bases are TGCGCCAGCAGTAAGGGTACAGGGCAGAACACTGAAGCTTTCTTT. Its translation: CASSKGTGQNTEAFF.